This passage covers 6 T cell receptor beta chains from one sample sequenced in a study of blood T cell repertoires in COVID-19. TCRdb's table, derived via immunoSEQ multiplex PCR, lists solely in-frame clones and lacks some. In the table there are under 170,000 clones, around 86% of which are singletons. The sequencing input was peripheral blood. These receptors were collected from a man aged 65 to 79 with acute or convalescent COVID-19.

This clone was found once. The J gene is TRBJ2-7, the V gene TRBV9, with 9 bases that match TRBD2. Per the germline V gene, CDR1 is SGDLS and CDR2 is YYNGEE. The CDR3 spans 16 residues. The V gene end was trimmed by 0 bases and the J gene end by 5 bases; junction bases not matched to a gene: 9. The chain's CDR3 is CASSVGGTSPSNEQYF. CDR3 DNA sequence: TGTGCCAGCAGCGTAGGAGGGACTAGCCCTTCGAACGAGCAGTACTTC.

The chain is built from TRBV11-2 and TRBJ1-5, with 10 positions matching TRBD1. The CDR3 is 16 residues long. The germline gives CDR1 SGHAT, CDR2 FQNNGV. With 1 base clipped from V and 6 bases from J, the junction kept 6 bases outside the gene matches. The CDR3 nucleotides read TGTGCCAGCAGCTTAGTAGCCGGGACAGGGGTTCAGCCCCAGCATTTT. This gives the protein CASSLVAGTGVQPQHF.

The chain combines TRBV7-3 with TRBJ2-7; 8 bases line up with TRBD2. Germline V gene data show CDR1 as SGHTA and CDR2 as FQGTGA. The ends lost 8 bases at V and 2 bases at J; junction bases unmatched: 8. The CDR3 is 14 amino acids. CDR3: CASSRAGATYEQYF. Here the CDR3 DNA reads TGTGCCAGCTCCAGAGCGGGGGCCACCTACGAGCAGTACTTC.

The CDR3 DNA is TGCGCCAGCAGCTCTGATAGCGGGATAAGCACAGATACGCAGTATTTT. Its protein product is CASSSDSGISTDTQYF. The chain has TRBV5-1 and TRBJ2-3, with 8 bases lining up with TRBD2. V trimming: 3 bases; J trimming: 0 bases; junction bases outside the gene matches: 6. CDR3 length equals 16 residues. Per the germline V gene, CDR1 is SGHRS and CDR2 is YFSETQ.

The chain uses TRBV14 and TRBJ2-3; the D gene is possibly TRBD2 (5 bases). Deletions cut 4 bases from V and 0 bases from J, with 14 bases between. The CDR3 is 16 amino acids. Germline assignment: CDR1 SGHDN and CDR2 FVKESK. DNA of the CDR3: TGTGCCAGCAGCCCTCGGGGAGCCGGGAGCACAGATACGCAGTATTTT. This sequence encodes CASSPRGAGSTDTQYF.

The CDR3 reads CASSLAGARDTQYF. In nucleotides, the CDR3 is TGTGCCAGCAGCTTAGCGGGAGCCAGAGATACGCAGTATTTT. This chain uses TRBV13 with TRBJ2-3; the D gene is possibly TRBD2 (6 bases). The CDR3 has 14 residues. The germline V gene has CDR1 PRHDT and CDR2 FYEKMQ (reference sequence). V was pared by 1 base and J by 5 bases, with 10 bases between.